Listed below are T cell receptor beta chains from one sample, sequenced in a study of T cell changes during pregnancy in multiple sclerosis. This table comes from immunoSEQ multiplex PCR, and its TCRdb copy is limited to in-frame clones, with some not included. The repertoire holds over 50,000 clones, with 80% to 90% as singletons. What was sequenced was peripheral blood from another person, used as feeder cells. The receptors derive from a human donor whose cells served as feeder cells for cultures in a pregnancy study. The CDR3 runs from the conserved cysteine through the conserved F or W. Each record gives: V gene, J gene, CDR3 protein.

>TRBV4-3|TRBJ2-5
CASSQDLTSGGFGETQYF
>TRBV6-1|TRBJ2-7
CASSNERGHEQYF
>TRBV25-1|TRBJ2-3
CASASMSRGGTDTQYF
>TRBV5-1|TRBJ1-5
CASSLGSSGNQPQHF
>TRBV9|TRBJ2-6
CASSKGTAYSGANVLTF
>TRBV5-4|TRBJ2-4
CASSLALAKNIQYF
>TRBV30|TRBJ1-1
CAWSVYRAEAFF
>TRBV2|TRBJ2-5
CASRGTSGGAQQETQYF
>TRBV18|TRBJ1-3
CASSPVTGPSISGNTIYF
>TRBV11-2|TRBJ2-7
CASSLEGRAQAYEQYF
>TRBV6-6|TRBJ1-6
CASSYDNYNSPLHF
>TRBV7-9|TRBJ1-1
CASSLVPPSNQAFF
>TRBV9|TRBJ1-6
CASSVAGSPSSKGSYNSPLHF
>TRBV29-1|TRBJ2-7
CSVESDRGNEQYF
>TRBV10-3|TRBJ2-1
CAISVPASGGPDEQFF
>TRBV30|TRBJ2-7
CAWRDSYYEQYF
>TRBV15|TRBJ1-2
CATSTLETVNYGYTF
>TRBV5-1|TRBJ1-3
CASTQGVAGNTIYF
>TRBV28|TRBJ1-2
CASSSTDGSYTF
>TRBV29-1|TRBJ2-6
CSGTFTSGSSGANVLTF
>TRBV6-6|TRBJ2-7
CASSYVGGSSYEQYF
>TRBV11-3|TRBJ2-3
CASSLSAGATDTQYF
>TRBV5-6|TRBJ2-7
CASSLGPGTISYEQYF
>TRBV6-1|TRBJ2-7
CASSEPHSYEQYF